This T cell receptor beta chain was identified in a study of human CD8 memory T cell subsets. This clonotype registers medium-sized (0.01 to 0.1%) by frequency. Sequencing libraries of TCR beta were made by UMI-labeled 5' RACE. TCRdb re-called the 5' RACE reads, yielding one record per CDR3 amino acid sequence without DNA. The sample totals 7,500 to 9,500 distinct CDR3 sequences; its top ten clones hold about 24%. CDR3 length equals 11 residues. Germline V gives CDR1 SEHNR, CDR2 FQNEAQ (reference sequence). The chain combines TRBV7-9 with TRBJ1-1. Sample: CD8+ T cells from PBMCs. This clonotype originated in a human donor in good health. This CDR3 reads CASSFDTEAFF.